These 9 T cell receptor beta chains came from one sample sequenced in a study of CD8 T cells in ankylosing spondylitis. TCRdb re-analysed the 5' RACE reads in MiXCR, keeping a single row per CDR3 protein. The sample records under 250,000 distinct CDR3 sequences, about 7% being singletons. No antigen is known for these receptors. Study conclusions and caveats: One TCR beta motif, made up of about 8 highly homologous variants, appeared characteristic of ankylosing spondylitis blood.

The sequencing sample was made of blood, either unsorted or a sorted T cell fraction (not recorded which). The receptor set was obtained from a male donor with ankylosing spondylitis.

The table lists this clonotype with a few counts. The chain combines TRBV7-9 with TRBJ2-1; D gene ambiguous. CDR1 and CDR2 (germline): SEHNR, FQNEAQ (reference sequence). Between the trimmed V and J ends, which lost 3 bases and 9 bases, there was a span of 9 bases. This CDR3 has 12 amino acids. DNA for the CDR3: TGTGCCAGCAGCTTCCGATCGATTGAGCAGTTCTTC. Residues: CASSFRSIEQFF.

This clonotype was detected many times. V is TRBV7-9 and J is TRBJ2-3, with 11 bases lining up with TRBD2. With 4 bases clipped from V and 2 bases from J, the junction kept 8 bases outside the gene matches. Germline V lookup: CDR1 SEHNR, CDR2 FQNEAQ (reference sequence). The CDR3 totals 17 residues. The CDR3 DNA reads as TGTGCCAGCAGCTCCCTGGATAGCGGGGGGGCCACAGATACGCAGTATTTT. Encoded protein: CASSSLDSGGATDTQYF.

The table lists this clonotype with many counts. The chain links TRBV4-1 to TRBJ1-1; no definite D call. This CDR3 spans 11 amino acids. Between the trimmed V and J ends, which lost 6 bases and 5 bases, there was a span of 7 bases. The germline CDR1 and CDR2 sequences are MGHRA and YSYEKL. The CDR3 here is CASREGTEAFF. CDR3 sequence (DNA): TGCGCCAGCAGGGAGGGAACTGAAGCTTTCTTT.

In this sample, this clonotype turned up many times. The chain uses TRBV4-1 and TRBJ1-2; D may be TRBD1 (6 bases). Germline V CDR1 and CDR2: MGHRA, YSYEKL. Trimming removed 1 base at V and 8 bases at J, with 14 bases between. The CDR3 length is 14 residues. This chain's CDR3 is CASSQVPQGFGYTF. The CDR3 DNA reads TGCGCCAGCAGCCAAGTGCCACAGGGCTTCGGCTACACCTTC.

The chain links TRBV5-5 to TRBJ2-1, with TRBD2 as a possible D gene (5 bases). V lost 5 bases to trimming and J lost 0 bases, with 15 bases between them. There are 16 residues in the CDR3. From germline, CDR1 is SGHKS and CDR2 YYEKEE (reference sequence). CDR3 amino acids: CASSRTDSSSYNEQFF. CDR3 DNA: TGTGCCAGCAGTCGCACGGACTCGAGCTCCTACAATGAGCAGTTCTTC. Based on the CDR3 plus reference TRBV5-5 and TRBJ2-1, the full variable domain is DAGVTQSPTHLIKTRGQQVTLRCSPISGHKSVSWYQQVLGQGPQFIFQYYEKEERGRGNFPDRFSARQFPNYSSELNVNALLLGDSALYLCASSRTDSSSYNEQFFGPGTRLTVL.

The rearrangement joins TRBV14 to TRBJ1-1, with D tentatively TRBD1 (6 bases). This CDR3 has 13 amino acids. Trimming took off 4 bases at V and 4 bases at J, with 10 bases between the two ends. Germline assignment: CDR1 SGHDN and CDR2 FVKESK. This CDR3 is CASSPRQATEAFF. CDR3 coding DNA: TGTGCCAGCAGCCCAAGACAGGCCACTGAAGCTTTCTTT.

The chain combines TRBV28 with TRBJ2-1; 11 nucleotides match TRBD2. This CDR3 has 16 amino acids. The V segment lost 4 bases and the J segment 5 bases; nucleotides outside the gene matches: 7. Germline V gene data show CDR1 as MDHEN and CDR2 as SYDVKM. The DNA of the CDR3 is TGTGCCAGCAGTTCATTAGCGGGAGGGTTGGACAATGAGCAGTTCTTC. Protein product: CASSSLAGGLDNEQFF.

This clonotype was detected ten times or more. The chain has TRBV7-9 and TRBJ2-1, with 11 bases matching TRBD2. Germline V gene lookup returns CDR1 SEHNR and CDR2 FQNEAQ (reference sequence). The V segment lost 2 bases and the J segment 8 bases; nucleotides outside the gene matches: 8. The CDR3 runs 16 residues. CDR3 nucleotides: TGTGCCAGCAGCTTATCTGAGGCTAGCGGGAGGTATGAGCAGTTCTTC. It translates to CASSLSEASGRYEQFF.

The table lists this clonotype with a few counts. The chain is built from TRBV27 and TRBJ1-6; perhaps TRBD1 as D (6 bases). Trimming pared 7 bases from V and 6 bases from J, leaving 13 bases between. CDR1 and CDR2 (germline): MNHEY, SMNVEV (reference sequence). The length of the CDR3 is 14 residues. CDR3 sequence (DNA): TGTGCCAGCACTTACCAGGGGAGTAATTCACCCCTCCACTTT. It encodes CASTYQGSNSPLHF.